The clone carrying this TCR beta chain was found many times. Its antigen is unknown. The read gets to within 3 residues of the CDR3 end, and the germline J gene fills in the rest. CVID and control samples used equivalent genomic DNA input. Here immunoSEQ multiplex PCR was the method, and the copy in TCRdb shows in-frame clones only, minus some. Sampling found 35,000 to 45,000 clones, none seen once. V was shortened by 1 base and J by 3 bases, with 12 bases between the two germline ends. Germline lookup yields CDR1 SGHTA and CDR2 FQGTGA. The CDR3 loop spans 16 amino acids. The sample belongs to a study of T cell clonality in common variable immunodeficiency. Blood samples were heparinized, 5 to 8 ml per donor. Study-wide findings and caveats: Repertoire-complication correlations in CVID were limited by patient heterogeneity. CVID subjects shared fewer TCRbeta clones than healthy controls did.

The chain couples TRBV7-3 to TRBJ2-2; tentatively, D is TRBD1 (5 bases). The source material was peripheral blood mononuclear cells. The clonotype comes from a person between 18 and 75 years old in good health. The covered CDR3 bases are TGTGCCAGCAGCTTAAACGCCTTAGGGGACACCGGGGAG. Residues: CASSLNALGDTGE. The whole CDR3 is CASSLNALGDTGELFF. Combining the CDR3 with reference TRBV7-3 and TRBJ2-2 gives the whole variable domain GAGVSQTPSNKVTEKGKYVELRCDPISGHTALYWYRQSLGQGPEFLIYFQGTGAADDSGLPNDRFFAVRPEGSVSTLKIQRTERGDSAVYLCASSLNALGDTGELFFGEGSRLTVL.